The source of this T cell receptor beta chain is a study of CD8 T cells in ankylosing spondylitis. The authors made TCR beta libraries by quantitative 5'-RACE with molecular barcodes. Each CDR3 protein is one row after TCRdb ran MiXCR on the 5' RACE reads. The repertoire holds approximately 150,000 distinct CDR3 sequences, with approximately 10% as singletons. Germline CDR1 SGDLS, CDR2 YYNGEE. CDR3 length equals 19 residues. V lost 3 bases, J lost 0 bases, and 8 bases stayed unmatched. In its sample, this clonotype was seen a few times. Its antigen is undetermined. Findings and caveats of the study: In ankylosing spondylitis blood, a motif of eight highly homologous TCR beta variants appeared characteristic. Reported data indicate significant enrichment of disease-linked clones within matched ankylosing spondylitis synovial fluid.

The chain is built from TRBV9 and TRBJ2-1, with TRBD2 matching over 14 bases. The sequenced sample consisted of blood, either unsorted or a sorted T cell fraction (not recorded which). The TCR was taken from a female donor with ankylosing spondylitis or in good health (not recorded which). The CDR3 nucleotides are TGTGCCAGCAGCGATCCGGGACTAGCGGGAGATCTCTCCTACAATGAGCAGTTCTTC. It codes for CASSDPGLAGDLSYNEQFF.